The 30 T cell receptor beta chains below come from one sample, sequenced in a study of T cells expressing NK-cell markers. TCRdb re-called the 5' RACE reads, yielding one record per CDR3 amino acid sequence without DNA. Listed are fewer than 300,000 distinct CDR3 sequences; about 4% falls within the top ten. The sample comprised blood T cells: a sorted CD56 or NKG2C T cell subset, CD4+ or CD8+ T cells, or bulk PBMC T cells (not recorded which). The origin of the receptors is a woman aged 18 to 75 in good health.

The chain carries TRBV6-2 or TRBV6-3 and TRBJ2-5; the D call from TCRdb, TRBD1, cannot be confirmed without DNA. The CDR3 length is 15 residues. Germline V gene sequence: CDR1 MNHEY, CDR2 SVGEGT. The chain's CDR3 is CASSRPMVLQETQYF.

This chain connects TRBV18 to TRBJ2-5; TCRdb gives TRBD2 as the D gene, but with no DNA this cannot be confirmed. Germline CDR1 is KGHSH and CDR2 is LQKENI. CDR3 length equals 15 residues. CDR3 residues: CASSLTLADQETQYF.

The V gene is TRBV5-1, the J gene TRBJ2-5; absent DNA, TCRdb's TRBD1 call cannot be checked. CDR1 and CDR2 from the germline V gene are SGHRS and YFSETQ. The CDR3 covers 15 residues. The CDR3 region is CASSLLGTRGETQYF.

The chain carries TRBV3-1 and TRBJ1-4; without DNA, the TCRdb call of TRBD1 cannot be checked. Germline loops: CDR1 LGHDT, CDR2 YNNKEL (reference sequence). CDR3 length equals 15 residues. This CDR3 is CASSRPGASNEKLFF.

Here the CDR3 reads CASSQEGGGRIYNEQFF. The chain has TRBV14 and TRBJ2-1; lacking DNA, the TRBD2 call made by TCRdb goes unchecked. The CDR3 runs 17 residues. Germline CDR1 SGHDN, CDR2 FVKESK.

V usage is TRBV29-1 and J usage is TRBJ2-7; no DNA is available, so the TRBD1 call from TCRdb remains unchecked. The CDR3 runs to 13 residues. CDR1 SQVTM and CDR2 ANQGSEA come from the germline V gene. The CDR3 here is CSVGRQGAGEQYF.

The chain links TRBV10-3 to TRBJ2-7; TCRdb selects TRBD1, and the lack of DNA leaves this call unchecked. The germline V gene has CDR1 ENHRY and CDR2 SYGVKD. The CDR3 spans 13 residues. CDR3 sequence reads: CAITGLQGGEQYF.

CDR3 in amino acids: CASSYYRGNSPLHF. The chain is built from TRBV6-5 and TRBJ1-6; no DNA is available, so the TRBD1 call from TCRdb remains unchecked. Germline CDR1 is MNHEY and CDR2 is SVGAGI. This CDR3 region has 14 residues.

J is TRBJ2-1 and V is TRBV7-6; the D gene TCRdb calls, TRBD2, cannot be checked with no DNA. The CDR3 is 16 residues long. Germline lookup yields CDR1 SGHVS and CDR2 FNYEAQ. The CDR3 is CASSLVGTSGSVEQFF.

The chain carries TRBV28 and TRBJ2-7. The CDR3 spans 15 residues. Germline loops: CDR1 MDHEN, CDR2 SYDVKM. The CDR3 spells CASGMPDPSSYEQYF.

The chain combines TRBV5-1 with TRBJ1-1; as DNA is missing, the TRBD1 call by TCRdb cannot be tested. This CDR3 comprises 14 residues. The germline CDR1 and CDR2 sequences are SGHRS and YFSETQ. The CDR3 loop reads CASSLVGAVTEAFF. Supplemented by reference TRBV5-1 and TRBJ1-1, the full variable domain reads KAGVTQTPRYLIKTRGQQVTLSCSPISGHRSVSWYQQTPGQGLQFLFEYFSETQRNKGNFPGRFSGRQFSNSRSEMNVSTLELGDSALYLCASSLVGAVTEAFFGQGTRLTVV.

V and J are TRBV24-1 and TRBJ2-3; TCRdb's assignment of TRBD1 cannot be checked, as there is no DNA. CDR1 and CDR2 (germline): KGHDR, SFDVKD. The CDR3 is made up of 18 amino acids. This CDR3 is CATSDFRRGRGATDTQYF.

This chain connects TRBV3-1 to TRBJ2-3; no DNA is available, so the TRBD1 call from TCRdb remains unchecked. Germline CDR1 LGHDT, CDR2 YNNKEL (reference sequence). The CDR3 runs 15 residues. This chain's CDR3 is CASSPRDRGQDTQYF.

V usage is TRBV7-3 and J usage is TRBJ2-1; lacking DNA, the TRBD1 call made by TCRdb goes unchecked. The CDR3 consists of 14 residues. Per the germline V gene, CDR1 is SGHTA and CDR2 is FQGTGA. The CDR3 protein is CASSSGPGYNEQFF.

This sequence joins TRBV20-1 and TRBJ2-1; TCRdb calls TRBD2, which cannot be checked without DNA. CDR3 length: 15 amino acids. Germline V lookup: CDR1 DFQATT, CDR2 SNEGSKA (reference sequence). CDR3 loop: CSARDHLKGLNEQFF.

The chain uses TRBV20-1 and TRBJ1-5. This CDR3 comprises 15 residues. Germline-derived CDR1 and CDR2 are DFQATT and SNEGSKA (reference sequence). The CDR3 protein is CSAREATLSNQPQHF.

The rearrangement uses TRBV12-3 or TRBV12-4 and TRBJ2-3; checking the TCRdb D call of TRBD1 is not possible without DNA. CDR3 length: 13 amino acids. CDR3 region: CASSYQAANTQYF.

The chain uses TRBV6-6 and TRBJ2-1; as DNA is missing, the TRBD2 call by TCRdb cannot be tested. Germline values: CDR1 MNHNY, CDR2 SVGAGI (reference sequence). CDR3 length: 13 residues. The CDR3 loop is CASSIEGVYEQFF.

V is TRBV11-2 and J is TRBJ2-3. CDR1 is SGHAT, CDR2 FQNNGV, per germline. There are 12 residues in the CDR3. CDR3 sequence: CASSGVGDTQYF. Based on the CDR3 plus reference TRBV11-2 and TRBJ2-3, the full variable domain is EAGVAQSPRYKIIEKRQSVAFWCNPISGHATLYWYQQILGQGPKLLIQFQNNGVVDDSQLPKDRFSAERLKGVDSTLKIQPAKLEDSAVYLCASSGVGDTQYFGPGTRLTVL.

V gene TRBV29-1 combines with J gene TRBJ2-5; TCRdb indicates TRBD1, and absent DNA this call remains unverified. There are 12 residues in the CDR3. Germline assignment: CDR1 SQVTM and CDR2 ANQGSEA. CDR3 sequence: CSVVGVQETQYF.

The J gene is TRBJ1-2, the V gene TRBV19; there is no DNA to check the TCRdb D call of TRBD1. Per the germline V gene, CDR1 is LNHDA and CDR2 is SQIVND (reference sequence). There are 14 residues in the CDR3. The CDR3 reads CASSIRGAAYGYTF. Full variable domain (remainder filled in from reference TRBV19 and TRBJ1-2): DGGITQSPKYLFRKEGQNVTLSCEQNLNHDAMYWYRQDPGQGLRLIYYSQIVNDFQKGDIAEGYSVSREKKESFPLTVTSAQKNPTAFYLCASSIRGAAYGYTFGSGTRLTVV.

The chain has TRBV20-1 and TRBJ2-7. The CDR3 runs to 12 residues. Germline CDR1 reads DFQATT; CDR2 reads SNEGSKA (reference sequence). The CDR3 sequence is CSAASRIDEQYF.

V usage is TRBV12-3 or TRBV12-4 and J usage is TRBJ1-1; there is no DNA to check the TCRdb D call of TRBD1. This CDR3 contains 14 residues. The CDR3 reads CASSLTGTDIEAFF.

The chain combines TRBV30 with TRBJ1-1; without DNA, the TCRdb call of TRBD1 cannot be checked. The germline gives CDR1 GTSNPN, CDR2 SVGIG (reference sequence). CDR3 length: 13 residues. The CDR3 here is CAWAQGLNTEAFF.

V usage is TRBV7-9 and J usage is TRBJ1-4. The CDR3 has 14 residues. Germline assignment: CDR1 SEHNR and CDR2 FQNEAQ (reference sequence). The CDR3 reads CASSLSGTREKLFF.

This chain joins TRBV29-1 and TRBJ2-5; TCRdb designates TRBD1, a call that cannot be tested without DNA. Germline-derived CDR1 and CDR2 are SQVTM and ANQGSEA. There are 13 residues in the CDR3. CDR3: CSVAGPEWETQYF.

The chain is built from TRBV7-2 and TRBJ1-4. There are 15 residues in the CDR3. Germline assignment: CDR1 SGHTA and CDR2 FQGNSA. This CDR3 reads CASRQTGSVREKLFF.

V usage is TRBV5-1 and J usage is TRBJ2-2; absent DNA, TCRdb's TRBD1 call cannot be checked. This CDR3 spans 17 amino acids. CDR1 and CDR2 (germline): SGHRS, YFSETQ. This chain's CDR3 is CASSLGTGTENTGELFF.

V gene TRBV5-5 combines with J gene TRBJ1-2. The germline gives CDR1 SGHKS, CDR2 YYEKEE (reference sequence). This CDR3 has 12 amino acids. CDR3 in amino acids: CASSLSGSGYTF.

This CDR3 reads CASSQDLRSTDTQYF. The rearrangement joins TRBV3-1 to TRBJ2-3. This CDR3 region has 15 residues. Germline values: CDR1 LGHDT, CDR2 YNNKEL (reference sequence).